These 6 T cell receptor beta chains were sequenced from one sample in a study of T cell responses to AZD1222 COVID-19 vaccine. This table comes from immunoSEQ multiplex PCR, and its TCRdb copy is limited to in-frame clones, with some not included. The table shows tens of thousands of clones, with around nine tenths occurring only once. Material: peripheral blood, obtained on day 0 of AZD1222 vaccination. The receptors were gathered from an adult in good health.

The chain's CDR3 is CASSDKRGGTTGELFF. CDR3 nucleotides: TGCGCCAGCAGTGATAAGCGGGGGGGTACGACCGGGGAGCTGTTTTTT. J is TRBJ2-2 and V is TRBV10-2; 10 bases fit TRBD2. Losses at the gene ends were 3 bases for V and 5 bases for J; bases not matched to a gene: 6. The CDR3 consists of 16 residues. Germline V gene sequence: CDR1 WSHSY, CDR2 SAAADI.

The CDR3 protein is CASSELQSFGETQYF. CDR3 nucleotide sequence: TGTGCCAGCAGTGAACTACAGTCTTTTGGCGAGACCCAGTACTTC. This rearrangement joins TRBV2 to TRBJ2-5; D ambiguous. Per the germline V gene, CDR1 is SNHLY and CDR2 is FYNNEI. The length of the CDR3 is 15 residues. The V and J ends lost 2 bases and 5 bases respectively, with 15 bases between them.

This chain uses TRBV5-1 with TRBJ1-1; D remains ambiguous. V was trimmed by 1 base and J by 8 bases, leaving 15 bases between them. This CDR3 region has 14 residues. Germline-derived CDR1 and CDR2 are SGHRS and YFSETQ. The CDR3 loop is CASSLRSPDGEAFF. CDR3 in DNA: TGCGCCAGCAGCTTGAGGTCGCCCGATGGGGAAGCTTTCTTT. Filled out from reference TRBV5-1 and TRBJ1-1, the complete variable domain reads KAGVTQTPRYLIKTRGQQVTLSCSPISGHRSVSWYQQTPGQGLQFLFEYFSETQRNKGNFPGRFSGRQFSNSRSEMNVSTLELGDSALYLCASSLRSPDGEAFFGQGTRLTVV.

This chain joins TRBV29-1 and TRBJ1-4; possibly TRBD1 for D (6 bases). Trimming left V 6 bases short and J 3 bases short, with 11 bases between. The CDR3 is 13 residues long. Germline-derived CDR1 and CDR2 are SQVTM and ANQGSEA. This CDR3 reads CSVTQGANEKLFF. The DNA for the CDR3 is TGCAGCGTAACACAGGGTGCTAATGAAAAACTGTTTTTT.

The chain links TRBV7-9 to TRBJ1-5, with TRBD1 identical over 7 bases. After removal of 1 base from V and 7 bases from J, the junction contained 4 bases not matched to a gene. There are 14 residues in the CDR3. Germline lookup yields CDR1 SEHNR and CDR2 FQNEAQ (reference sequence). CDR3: CASSLGQGGQPQHF. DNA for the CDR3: TGTGCCAGCAGCTTAGGACAGGGAGGACAGCCCCAGCATTTT.

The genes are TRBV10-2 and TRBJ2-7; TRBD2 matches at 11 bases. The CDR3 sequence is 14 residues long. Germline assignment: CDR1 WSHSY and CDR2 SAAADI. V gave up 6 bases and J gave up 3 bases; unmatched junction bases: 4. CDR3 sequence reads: CASRQTSGSYEQYF. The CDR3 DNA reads TGCGCCAGCAGACAAACTAGCGGGAGCTACGAGCAGTACTTC.